The 9 T cell receptor beta chains below were found in one sample sequenced in a study of shared clonotypes between healthy human individuals. TCRdb's copy holds only in-frame clones and misses some; the assay was immunoSEQ multiplex PCR. The sample includes about 1 million clones, around 76% of them seen just once. Sequenced material: memory CD4+ T cells sorted from blood. Subset: CD45RA-negative fraction. Receptors originate from a man aged 18 to 30 in good health.

This clone was seen more than once but under ten times. This chain's CDR3 is CASSLVHYSSGNTIYF. In DNA, the CDR3 is TGTGCCAGCAGCTTAGTTCACTACAGCTCTGGAAACACCATATATTTT. The rearrangement uses TRBV7-8 and TRBJ1-3; D ambiguous. CDR1 is SGHVS, CDR2 FQNEAQ, per germline. Trimming took off 1 base at V and 0 bases at J, with 10 bases between the two ends. This CDR3 has 16 amino acids.

V and J are TRBV5-1 and TRBJ1-2; D call uncertain. Trimming took 4 bases from V and 2 from J, leaving 9 bases between them. The CDR3 is 13 residues long. Looked up from germline, CDR1 is SGHRS and CDR2 is YFSETQ. CDR3: CASSAGYNYGYTF. CDR3 sequence (DNA): TGCGCCAGCAGCGCAGGCTACAACTATGGCTACACCTTC.

This clone was found a few times. The rearrangement joins TRBV2 to TRBJ1-5; 12 bases match TRBD1. V was pared by 6 bases and J by 5 bases, with 2 bases of the junction left unmatched. Per germline, CDR1 SNHLY and CDR2 FYNNEI. This CDR3 contains 14 residues. CDR3 residues: CASRGTGGDQPQHF. The DNA for the CDR3 is TGTGCCAGCAGAGGGACAGGGGGCGATCAGCCCCAGCATTTT. Complete variable domain (other parts from reference TRBV2 and TRBJ1-5): EPEVTQTPSHQVTQMGQEVILRCVPISNHLYFYWYRQILGQKVEFLVSFYNNEISEKSEIFDDQFSVERPDGSNFTLKIRSTKLEDSAMYFCASRGTGGDQPQHFGDGTRLSIL.

On this clone itself: The same CDR3 arises from other DNA sequences in this sample as well. The chain links TRBV14 to TRBJ1-1, with D hard to call. Germline V CDR1 and CDR2: SGHDN, FVKESK. V lost 4 bases to trimming and J lost 10 bases, with 10 bases between them. This CDR3 spans 11 amino acids. The CDR3 is CASSPGVGAFF. The CDR3 DNA is TGTGCCAGCAGCCCCGGCGTAGGAGCTTTCTTT.

In its sample, this clone was seen a few times. The chain couples TRBV5-1 to TRBJ1-1; D gene uncertain. Germline V CDR1 and CDR2: SGHRS, YFSETQ. The ends were cut back, 0 bases at V and 1 base at J, with 10 bases in the middle. The CDR3 is 15 amino acids. Written as DNA, the CDR3 is TGCGCCAGCAGCTTGGCCCCCCAGGCGAACACTGAAGCTTTCTTT. It codes for CASSLAPQANTEAFF.

As regards this clone: A much larger clone differs from this one at a single base, so this may be a read error. The same CDR3 is also encoded by other DNA sequences in this sample. The V gene is TRBV30, the J gene TRBJ2-7; unclear D gene. Germline CDR1 GTSNPN, CDR2 SVGIG (reference sequence). There are 11 residues in the CDR3. The CDR3 nucleotides are TGTGCCTGGAGTTGGGGTTACGAGCAATACTTC. Residues: CAWSWGYEQYF.

There are many counts of this clone. The J gene is TRBJ1-5, the V gene TRBV5-8; possible D gene TRBD1, 5 bases. Trimming cost V 9 bases and J 0 bases, with 16 bases left between them. This CDR3 spans 15 amino acids. The germline V gene has CDR1 SGHTS and CDR2 YDEGEE. This chain's CDR3 is CATVPRGNSNQPQHF. CDR3 in DNA: TGTGCCACCGTGCCGAGGGGAAATAGCAATCAGCCCCAGCATTTT.

This rearrangement joins TRBV7-8 to TRBJ1-6; D is ambiguous. The CDR3 loop spans 15 amino acids. Trimming removed 2 bases at V and 7 bases at J, with 12 bases between. Germline V gives CDR1 SGHVS, CDR2 FQNEAQ. This CDR3 is CASSLSLEPNSPLHF. In nucleotides, the CDR3 is TGTGCCAGCAGCTTATCTCTAGAGCCGAATTCACCCCTCCACTTT.

This clone turned up a few times. V gene TRBV5-6 combines with J gene TRBJ2-5; D may be TRBD1 or TRBD2 (6 bases each). Germline V CDR1 and CDR2: SGHDT, YYEEEE. Trimming took off 4 bases at V and 1 base at J, with 8 bases between the two ends. The CDR3 runs to 13 residues. CDR3 sequence: CASSGGRQETQYF. CDR3 DNA: TGTGCCAGCAGCGGGGGGCGCCAAGAGACCCAGTACTTC.